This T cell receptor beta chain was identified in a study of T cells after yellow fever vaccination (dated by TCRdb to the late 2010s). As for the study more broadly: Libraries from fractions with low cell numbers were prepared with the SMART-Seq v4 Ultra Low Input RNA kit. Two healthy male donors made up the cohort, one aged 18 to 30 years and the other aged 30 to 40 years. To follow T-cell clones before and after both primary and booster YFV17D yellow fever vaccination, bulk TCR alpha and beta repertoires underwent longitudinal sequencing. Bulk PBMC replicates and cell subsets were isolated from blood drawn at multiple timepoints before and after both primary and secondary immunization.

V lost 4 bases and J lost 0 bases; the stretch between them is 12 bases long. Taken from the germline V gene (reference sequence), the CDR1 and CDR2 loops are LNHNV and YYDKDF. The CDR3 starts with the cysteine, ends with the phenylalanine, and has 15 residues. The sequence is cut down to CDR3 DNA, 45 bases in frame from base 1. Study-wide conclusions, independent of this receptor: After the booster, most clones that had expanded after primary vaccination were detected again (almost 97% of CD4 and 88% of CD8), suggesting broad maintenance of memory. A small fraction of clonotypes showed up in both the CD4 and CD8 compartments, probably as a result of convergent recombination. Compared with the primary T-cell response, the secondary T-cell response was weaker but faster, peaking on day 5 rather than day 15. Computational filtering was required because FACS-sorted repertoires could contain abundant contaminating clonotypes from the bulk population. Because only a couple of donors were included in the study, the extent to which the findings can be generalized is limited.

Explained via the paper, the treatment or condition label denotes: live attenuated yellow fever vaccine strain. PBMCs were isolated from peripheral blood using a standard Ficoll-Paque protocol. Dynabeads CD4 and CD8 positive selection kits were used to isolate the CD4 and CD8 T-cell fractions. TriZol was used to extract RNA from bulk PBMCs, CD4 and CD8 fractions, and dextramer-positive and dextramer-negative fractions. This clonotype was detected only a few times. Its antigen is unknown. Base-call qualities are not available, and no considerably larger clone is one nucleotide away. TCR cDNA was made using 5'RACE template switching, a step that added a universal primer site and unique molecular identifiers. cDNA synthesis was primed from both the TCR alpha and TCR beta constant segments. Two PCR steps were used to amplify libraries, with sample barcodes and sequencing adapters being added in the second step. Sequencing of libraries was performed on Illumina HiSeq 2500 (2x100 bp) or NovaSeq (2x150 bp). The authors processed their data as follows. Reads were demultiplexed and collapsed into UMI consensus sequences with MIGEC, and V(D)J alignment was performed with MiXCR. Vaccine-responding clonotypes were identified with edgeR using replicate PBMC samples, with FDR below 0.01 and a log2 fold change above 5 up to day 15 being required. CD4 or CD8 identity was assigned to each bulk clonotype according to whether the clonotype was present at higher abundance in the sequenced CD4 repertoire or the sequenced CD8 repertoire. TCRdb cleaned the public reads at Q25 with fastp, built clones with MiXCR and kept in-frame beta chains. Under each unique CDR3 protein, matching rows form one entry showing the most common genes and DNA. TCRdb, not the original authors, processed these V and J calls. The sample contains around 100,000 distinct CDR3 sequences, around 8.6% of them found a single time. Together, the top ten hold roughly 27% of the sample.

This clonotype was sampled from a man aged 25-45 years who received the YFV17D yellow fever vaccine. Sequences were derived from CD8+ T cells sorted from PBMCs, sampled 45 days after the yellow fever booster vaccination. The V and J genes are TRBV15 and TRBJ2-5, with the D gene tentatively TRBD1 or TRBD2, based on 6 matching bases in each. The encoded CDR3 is CATSTLGGNQETQYF. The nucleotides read TGTGCCACCAGCACCCTCGGGGGCAACCAAGAGACCCAGTACTTC.